These T cell receptor beta chains were read from a single sample in a study of T cell responses to AZD1222 COVID-19 vaccine. Assay: immunoSEQ multiplex PCR; the TCRdb copy retains only in-frame clones and omits some. The sample comprises 90,000 to 95,000 clones, 70% to 90% of which are singletons, and under 25% rests with the top ten. The sample was peripheral blood, taken on day 0 of AZD1222 vaccination. The receptor source for this set is an adult in good health. Each CDR3 is given with its conserved first and last residue. The D gene is left open where the match is weak. Clone size is given for some rows only: seen once, a few or many times, or a class if the clone is expanded.

CDR3 protein: CASSPPGITGELFF; CDR3 DNA: TGTGCCAGCAGTCCGCCGGGGATCACCGGGGAGCTGTTTTTT; V gene: TRBV14; J gene: TRBJ2-2; clone size: .; D gene: .
CDR3 protein: CASSLAPGGNYGYTF; CDR3 DNA: TGTGCCAGCAGCTTAGCGCCAGGGGGTAACTATGGCTACACCTTC; V gene: TRBV7-2; J gene: TRBJ1-2; clone size: .; D gene: TRBD1
CDR3 protein: CATSDPQGGVYGYTF; CDR3 DNA: TGTGCCACCAGTGATCCACAGGGGGGGGTCTATGGCTACACCTTC; V gene: TRBV24-1; J gene: TRBJ1-2; clone size: .; D gene: TRBD1
CDR3 protein: CASSLQGARGYTF; CDR3 DNA: TGTGCCAGCAGCTTACAGGGGGCGCGAGGCTACACCTTC; V gene: TRBV7-2; J gene: TRBJ1-2; clone size: .; D gene: TRBD1
CDR3 protein: CASSDGTGSNEQYF; CDR3 DNA: TGTGCCAGCAGTGACGGGACAGGGTCGAACGAGCAGTACTTC; V gene: TRBV6-1; J gene: TRBJ2-7; clone size: .; D gene: TRBD1
CDR3 protein: CASSVAASSGNTIYF; CDR3 DNA: TGTGCCAGCAGCGTGGCAGCGAGCTCTGGAAACACCATATATTTT; V gene: TRBV9; J gene: TRBJ1-3; clone size: .; D gene: .
CDR3 protein: CASSRDRGDYGYTF; CDR3 DNA: TGTGCCAGCAGCCGGGACAGGGGGGACTATGGCTACACCTTC; V gene: TRBV14; J gene: TRBJ1-2; clone size: .; D gene: TRBD1
CDR3 protein: CASSLGQYTGELFF; CDR3 DNA: TGTGCCAGCAGTTTGGGACAGTACACCGGGGAGCTGTTTTTT; V gene: TRBV28; J gene: TRBJ2-2; clone size: .; D gene: TRBD1
CDR3 protein: CASSLSGTGQSPLHF; CDR3 DNA: TGCGCCAGCAGCCTTTCCGGGACAGGGCAATCACCCCTCCACTTT; V gene: TRBV4-3; J gene: TRBJ1-6; clone size: .; D gene: TRBD1
CDR3 protein: CASSLGGGGSQHF; CDR3 DNA: TGTGCCAGCAGTTTAGGGGGGGGTGGCAGCCAGCATTTT; V gene: TRBV12-3/TRBV12-4; J gene: TRBJ1-5; clone size: .; D gene: .
CDR3 protein: CASSELRGSEQYF; CDR3 DNA: TGTGCCAGCAGTGAATTGAGGGGGTCCGAGCAGTACTTC; V gene: TRBV25-1; J gene: TRBJ2-7; clone size: .; D gene: .
CDR3 protein: CASSLIRIAGASYEQYF; CDR3 DNA: TGTGCCAGCAGTTTAATTCGTATAGCGGGAGCCTCCTACGAGCAGTACTTC; V gene: TRBV28; J gene: TRBJ2-7; clone size: .; D gene: TRBD2
CDR3 protein: CSVEGGQGAGETQYF; CDR3 DNA: TGCAGCGTTGAAGGGGGACAGGGGGCAGGGGAGACCCAGTACTTC; V gene: TRBV29-1; J gene: TRBJ2-5; clone size: .; D gene: TRBD1
CDR3 protein: CASSWAPAGGYEQYF; CDR3 DNA: TGTGCCAGCAGTTGGGCCCCTGCAGGGGGTTACGAGCAGTACTTC; V gene: TRBV27; J gene: TRBJ2-7; clone size: .; D gene: TRBD1
CDR3 protein: CASIRGTGTYEQYF; CDR3 DNA: TGTGCCAGCATCCGCGGGACAGGTACCTACGAGCAGTACTTC; V gene: TRBV21-1; J gene: TRBJ2-7; clone size: .; D gene: .
CDR3 protein: CASSLNPSGAYNEQFF; CDR3 DNA: TGTGCCAGCAGCTTAAACCCTAGCGGAGCCTACAATGAGCAGTTCTTC; V gene: TRBV7-3; J gene: TRBJ2-1; clone size: .; D gene: TRBD2
CDR3 protein: CASNLAGTSGADTQYF; CDR3 DNA: TGTGCCAGCAATTTGGCCGGGACTAGCGGAGCAGATACGCAGTATTTT; V gene: TRBV28; J gene: TRBJ2-3; clone size: .; D gene: TRBD2
CDR3 protein: CASRSGTGFETQYF; CDR3 DNA: TGTGCCAGCAGGTCCGGGACAGGGTTCGAGACCCAGTACTTC; V gene: TRBV5-4; J gene: TRBJ2-5; clone size: .; D gene: TRBD1
CDR3 protein: CASSIRQGGTDEQYF; CDR3 DNA: TGCGCCAGCAGCATCAGACAGGGTGGTACCGACGAGCAGTACTTC; V gene: TRBV5-1; J gene: TRBJ2-7; clone size: .; D gene: TRBD1
CDR3 protein: CAISDILAKNIQYF; CDR3 DNA: TGTGCCATCAGCGACATATTAGCCAAAAACATTCAGTACTTC; V gene: TRBV10-3; J gene: TRBJ2-4; clone size: .; D gene: .
CDR3 protein: CASSAPSYEQYF; CDR3 DNA: TGTGCCAGCAGTGCCCCCTCCTACGAGCAGTACTTC; V gene: TRBV6-2/TRBV6-3; J gene: TRBJ2-7; clone size: .; D gene: .
CDR3 protein: CASSSPRAGGGDTQYF; CDR3 DNA: TGTGCCAGTAGTTCGCCCAGAGCGGGGGGAGGAGATACGCAGTATTTT; V gene: TRBV19; J gene: TRBJ2-3; clone size: .; D gene: TRBD2
CDR3 protein: CASSLRLAITGELFF; CDR3 DNA: TGTGCCAGCAGCTTACGGCTAGCGATCACCGGGGAGCTGTTTTTT; V gene: TRBV11-2; J gene: TRBJ2-2; clone size: .; D gene: .
CDR3 protein: CASSFGSKGEAFF; CDR3 DNA: TGTGCCAGCAGCTTCGGGTCCAAGGGTGAAGCTTTCTTT; V gene: TRBV5-5; J gene: TRBJ1-1; clone size: .; D gene: .
CDR3 protein: CASSRQGDQPQHF; CDR3 DNA: TGTGCCAGCTCCCGACAGGGGGATCAGCCCCAGCATTTT; V gene: TRBV18; J gene: TRBJ1-5; clone size: once; D gene: TRBD1